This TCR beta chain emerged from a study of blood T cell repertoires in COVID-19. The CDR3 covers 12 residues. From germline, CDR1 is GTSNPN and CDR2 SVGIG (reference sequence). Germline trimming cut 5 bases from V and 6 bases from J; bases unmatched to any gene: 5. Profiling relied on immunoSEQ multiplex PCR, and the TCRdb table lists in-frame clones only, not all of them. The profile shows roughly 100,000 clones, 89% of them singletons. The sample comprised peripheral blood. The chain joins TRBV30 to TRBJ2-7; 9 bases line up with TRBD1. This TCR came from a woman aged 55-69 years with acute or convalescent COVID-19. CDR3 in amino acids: CAWGDRVGEQYF. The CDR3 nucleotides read TGTGCCTGGGGGGACAGGGTGGGCGAGCAGTACTTC. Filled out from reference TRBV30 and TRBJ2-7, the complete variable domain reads SQTIHQWPATLVQPVGSPLSLECTVEGTSNPNLYWYRQAAGRGLQLLFYSVGIGQISSEVPQNLSASRPQDRQFILSSKKLLLSDSGFYLCAWGDRVGEQYFGPGTRLTVT.